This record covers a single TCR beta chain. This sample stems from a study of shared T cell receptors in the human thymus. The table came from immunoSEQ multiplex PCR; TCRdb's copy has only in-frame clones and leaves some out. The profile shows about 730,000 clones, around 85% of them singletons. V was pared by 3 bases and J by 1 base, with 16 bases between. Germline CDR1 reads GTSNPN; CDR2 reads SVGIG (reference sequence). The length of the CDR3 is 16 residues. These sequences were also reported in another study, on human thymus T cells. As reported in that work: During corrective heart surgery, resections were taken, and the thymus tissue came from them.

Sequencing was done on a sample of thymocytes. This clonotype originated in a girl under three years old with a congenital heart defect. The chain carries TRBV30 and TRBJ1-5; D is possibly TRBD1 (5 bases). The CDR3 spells CAWSVGVGASNQPQHF. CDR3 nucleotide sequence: TGTGCCTGGAGCGTAGGAGTAGGGGCGAGCAATCAGCCCCAGCATTTT.